This TCR beta chain was retrieved from a study of cytomegalovirus exposure and HLA in healthy donors. CDR3 length equals 16 residues. The V segment lost 2 bases and the J segment 7 bases; nucleotides outside the gene matches: 9. Germline V lookup: CDR1 SGHRS, CDR2 YFSETQ. PCR used 60 Vbeta primers and 13 Jbeta primers. Clones were read by immunoSEQ multiplex PCR, and TCRdb kept only the in-frame ones, dropping some. The table records some 60,000 clones, about four fifths of them present only once. The chain employs TRBV5-1 and TRBJ2-2, with TRBD2 matching over 9 bases. The source is a woman in her thirties or forties in good health and CMV-seronegative. The material sequenced was PBMCs. The CDR3 reads CASSFSNSGSVGELFF. DNA of the CDR3: TGCGCCAGCAGCTTTTCGAATAGCGGGAGTGTCGGGGAGCTGTTTTTT.